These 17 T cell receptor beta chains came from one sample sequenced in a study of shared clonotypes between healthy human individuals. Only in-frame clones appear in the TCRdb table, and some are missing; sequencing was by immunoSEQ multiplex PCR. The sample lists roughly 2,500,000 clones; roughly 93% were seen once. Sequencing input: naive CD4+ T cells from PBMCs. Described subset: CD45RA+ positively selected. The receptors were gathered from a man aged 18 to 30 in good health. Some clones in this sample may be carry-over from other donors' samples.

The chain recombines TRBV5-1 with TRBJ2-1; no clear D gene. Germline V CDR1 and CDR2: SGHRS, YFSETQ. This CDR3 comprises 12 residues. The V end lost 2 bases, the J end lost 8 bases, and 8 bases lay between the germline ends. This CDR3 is CASSFPMDEQFF. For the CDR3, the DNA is TGCGCCAGCAGCTTCCCCATGGATGAGCAGTTCTTC.

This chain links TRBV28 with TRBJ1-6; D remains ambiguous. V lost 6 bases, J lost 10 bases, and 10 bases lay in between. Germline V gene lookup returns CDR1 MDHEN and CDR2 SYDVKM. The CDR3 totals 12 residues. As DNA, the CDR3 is TGTGCCAGCAGGTTCGGTGGATCACCCCTCCACTTT. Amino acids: CASRFGGSPLHF.

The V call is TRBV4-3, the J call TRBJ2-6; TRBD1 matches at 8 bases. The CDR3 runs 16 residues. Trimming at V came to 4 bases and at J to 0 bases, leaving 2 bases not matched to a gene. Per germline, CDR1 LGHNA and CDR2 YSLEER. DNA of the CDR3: TGCGCCAGCAGCCCTACAGGGGGCTCTGGGGCCAACGTCCTGACTTTC. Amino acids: CASSPTGGSGANVLTF.

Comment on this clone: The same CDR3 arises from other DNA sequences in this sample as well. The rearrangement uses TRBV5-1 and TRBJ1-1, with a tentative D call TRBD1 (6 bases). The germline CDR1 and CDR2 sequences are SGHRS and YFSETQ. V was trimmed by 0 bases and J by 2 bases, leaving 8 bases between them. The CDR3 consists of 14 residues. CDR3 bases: TGCGCCAGCAGCTTGGGGGGGCGTAACACTGAAGCTTTCTTT. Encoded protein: CASSLGGRNTEAFF.

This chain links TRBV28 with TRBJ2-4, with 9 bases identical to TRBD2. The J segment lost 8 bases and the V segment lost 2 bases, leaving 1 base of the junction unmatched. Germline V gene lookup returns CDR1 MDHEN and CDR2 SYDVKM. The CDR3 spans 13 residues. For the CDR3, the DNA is TGTGCCAGCAGTTTACCTAGCGGGGACATTCAGTACTTC. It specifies CASSLPSGDIQYF.

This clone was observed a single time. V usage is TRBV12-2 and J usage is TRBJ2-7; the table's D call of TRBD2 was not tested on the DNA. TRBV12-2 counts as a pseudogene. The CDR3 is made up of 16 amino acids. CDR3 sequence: CASRLNQLASDYEQYF. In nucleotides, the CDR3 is TGTGCAAGTCGCCTAAACCAACTAGCTTCAGACTACGAGCAGTACTTC.

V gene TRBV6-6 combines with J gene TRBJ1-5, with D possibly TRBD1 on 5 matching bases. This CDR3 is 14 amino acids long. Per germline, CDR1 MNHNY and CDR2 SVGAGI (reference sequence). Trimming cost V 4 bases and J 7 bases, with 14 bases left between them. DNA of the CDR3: TGTGCCAGCAGTTGGGGCGACCCAGGGCAGCCCCAGCATTTT. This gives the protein CASSWGDPGQPQHF.

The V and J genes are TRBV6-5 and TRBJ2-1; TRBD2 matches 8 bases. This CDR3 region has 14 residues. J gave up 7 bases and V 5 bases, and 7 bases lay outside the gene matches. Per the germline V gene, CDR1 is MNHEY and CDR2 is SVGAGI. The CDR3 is CASSAPRGANEQFF. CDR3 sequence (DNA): TGTGCCAGCAGTGCCCCGCGGGGGGCGAATGAGCAGTTCTTC.

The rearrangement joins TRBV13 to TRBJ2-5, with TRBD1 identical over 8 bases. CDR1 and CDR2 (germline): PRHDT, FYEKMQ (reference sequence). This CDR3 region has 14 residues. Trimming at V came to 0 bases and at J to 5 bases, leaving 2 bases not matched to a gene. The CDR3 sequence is CASSLGDRDETQYF. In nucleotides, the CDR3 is TGTGCCAGCAGCTTAGGGGACAGGGATGAGACCCAGTACTTC.

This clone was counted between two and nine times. CDR3 sequence reads: CASSPSRQGRDQPQHF. CDR3 DNA sequence: TGCGCCAGCAGCCCCTCCAGACAGGGGCGAGACCAGCCCCAGCATTTT. The V gene is TRBV4-1, the J gene TRBJ1-5, with TRBD1 matching over 8 bases. V trimming: 4 bases; J trimming: 7 bases; junction bases outside the gene matches: 12. This CDR3 spans 16 amino acids. Germline V lookup: CDR1 MGHRA, CDR2 YSYEKL.

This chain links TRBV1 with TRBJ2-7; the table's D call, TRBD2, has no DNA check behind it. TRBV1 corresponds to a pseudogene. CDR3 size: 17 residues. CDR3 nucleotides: TGCACCAGCAGCCGATCCGGGGGGGGACTAGCGGGAGACGAGCAGTACTTC. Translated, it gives CTSSRSGGGLAGDEQYF.

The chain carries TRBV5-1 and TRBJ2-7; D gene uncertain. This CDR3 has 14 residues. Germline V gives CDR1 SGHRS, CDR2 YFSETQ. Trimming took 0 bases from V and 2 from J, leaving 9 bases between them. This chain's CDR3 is CASSLGVDPYEQYF. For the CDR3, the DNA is TGCGCCAGCAGCTTGGGTGTCGACCCCTACGAGCAGTACTTC.

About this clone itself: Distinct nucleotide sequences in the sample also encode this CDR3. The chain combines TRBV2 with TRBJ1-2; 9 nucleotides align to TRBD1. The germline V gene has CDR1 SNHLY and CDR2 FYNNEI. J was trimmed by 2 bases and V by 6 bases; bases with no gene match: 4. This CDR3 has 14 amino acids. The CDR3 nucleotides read TGTGCCAGCAGCGAGGGACAGGGCAACTATGGCTACACCTTC. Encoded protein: CASSEGQGNYGYTF.

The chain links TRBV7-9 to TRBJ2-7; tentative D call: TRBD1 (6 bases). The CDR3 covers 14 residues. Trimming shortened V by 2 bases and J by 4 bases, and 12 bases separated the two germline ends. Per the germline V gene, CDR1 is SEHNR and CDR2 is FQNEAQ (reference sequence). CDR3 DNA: TGTGCCAGCAGCTTATGGCAGGGGAATTACGAGCAGTACTTC. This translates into CASSLWQGNYEQYF.

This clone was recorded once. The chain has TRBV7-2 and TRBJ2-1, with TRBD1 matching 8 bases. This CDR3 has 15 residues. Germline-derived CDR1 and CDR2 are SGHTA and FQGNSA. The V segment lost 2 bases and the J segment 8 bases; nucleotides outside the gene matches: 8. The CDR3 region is CASSLRTGPGDEQFF. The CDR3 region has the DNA TGTGCCAGCAGCTTACGGACAGGGCCAGGGGATGAGCAGTTCTTC.

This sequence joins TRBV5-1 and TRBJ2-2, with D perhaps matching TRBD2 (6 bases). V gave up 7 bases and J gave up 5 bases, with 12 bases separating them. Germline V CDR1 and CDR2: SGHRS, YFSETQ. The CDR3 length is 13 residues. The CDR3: CASDGGVTGELFF. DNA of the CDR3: TGCGCCAGCGACGGGGGAGTAACCGGGGAGCTGTTTTTT.

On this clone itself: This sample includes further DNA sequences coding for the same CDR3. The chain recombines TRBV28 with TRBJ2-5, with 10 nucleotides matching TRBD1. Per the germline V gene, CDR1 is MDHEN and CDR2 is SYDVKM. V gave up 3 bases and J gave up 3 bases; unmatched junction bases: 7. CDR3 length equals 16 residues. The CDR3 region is CASSFLPGQGEETQYF. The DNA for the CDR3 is TGTGCCAGCAGTTTTCTGCCCGGACAGGGGGAAGAGACCCAGTACTTC.